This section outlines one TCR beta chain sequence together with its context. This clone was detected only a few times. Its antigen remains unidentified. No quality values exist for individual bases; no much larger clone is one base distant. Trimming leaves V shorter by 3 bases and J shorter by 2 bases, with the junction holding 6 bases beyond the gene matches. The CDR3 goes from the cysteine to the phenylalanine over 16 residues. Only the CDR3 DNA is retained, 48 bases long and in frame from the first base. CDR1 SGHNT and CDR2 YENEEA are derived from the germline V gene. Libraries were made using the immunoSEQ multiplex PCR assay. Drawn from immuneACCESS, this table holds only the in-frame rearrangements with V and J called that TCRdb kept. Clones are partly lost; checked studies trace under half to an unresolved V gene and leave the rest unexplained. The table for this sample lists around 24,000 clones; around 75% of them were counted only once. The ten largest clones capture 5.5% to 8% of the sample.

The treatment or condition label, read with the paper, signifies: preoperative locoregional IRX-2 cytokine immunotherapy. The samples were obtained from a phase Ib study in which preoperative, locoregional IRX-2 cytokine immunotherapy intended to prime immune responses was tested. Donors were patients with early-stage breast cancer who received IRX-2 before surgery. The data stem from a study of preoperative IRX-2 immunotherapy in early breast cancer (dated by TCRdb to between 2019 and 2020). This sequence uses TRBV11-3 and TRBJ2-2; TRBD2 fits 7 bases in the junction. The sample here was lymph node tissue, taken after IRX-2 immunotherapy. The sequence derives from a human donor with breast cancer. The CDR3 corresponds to CASSLVASGNTGELFF. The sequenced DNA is TGTGCCAGCAGCTTGGTGGCTAGCGGAAACACCGGGGAGCTGTTTTTT.